This entry lists 18 T cell receptor beta chains sequenced from one sample in a study of neurological immune-mediated disorders. Each CDR3 protein gets one entry after TCRdb re-called the 5' RACE reads with MiXCR. The sample includes 27,000 or so distinct CDR3 sequences, around 21% seen only once; the top ten take 16%. Sequenced material: PBMCs. These receptors all come from a woman in her fifties or sixties in good health.

The chain couples TRBV5-1 to TRBJ2-3, with D possibly being TRBD2 (6 bases). From germline, CDR1 is SGHRS and CDR2 YFSETQ. V shed 0 bases and J shed 2 bases, with 7 bases lying between them. The CDR3 contains 14 residues. CDR3 amino acids: CASSLEDYTDTQYF. CDR3 nucleotide sequence: TGCGCCAGCAGCTTGGAGGACTACACAGATACGCAGTATTTT.

This clonotype has only a few counts. The chain recombines TRBV27 with TRBJ1-1; 7 bases fit TRBD1. CDR3 length equals 17 residues. Germline trimming cut 2 bases from V and 4 bases from J; bases unmatched to any gene: 13. The germline V gene encodes CDR1 MNHEY and CDR2 SMNVEV (reference sequence). The CDR3 sequence is CASSLGGRGGSTTEAFF. The CDR3 DNA is TGTGCCAGCAGTTTAGGGGGGAGAGGGGGCTCGACCACTGAAGCTTTCTTT.

This clonotype showed up many times. This chain connects TRBV18 to TRBJ1-5; 9 bases are shared with TRBD1. V was clipped by 2 bases and J by 7 bases; unmatched bases: 9. The germline gives CDR1 KGHSH, CDR2 LQKENI. This CDR3 comprises 16 residues. Here the CDR3 reads CASSPKGQGLGQPQHF. The CDR3 bases are TGTGCCAGCTCACCAAAGGGACAGGGCTTGGGCCAGCCCCAGCATTTT. Full variable domain (missing parts from reference TRBV18 and TRBJ1-5): NAGVMQNPRHLVRRRGQEARLRCSPMKGHSHVYWYRQLPEEGLKFMVYLQKENIIDESGMPKERFSAEFPKEGPSILRIQQVVRGDSAAYFCASSPKGQGLGQPQHFGDGTRLSIL.

This clonotype came up many times. The V and J genes are TRBV7-6 and TRBJ2-1; 8 bases fit TRBD2. The CDR3 sequence is 15 residues long. V gave up 2 bases and J gave up 7 bases; unmatched junction bases: 7. Germline loops: CDR1 SGHVS, CDR2 FNYEAQ. The CDR3: CASSLSSGMGNEQFF. The CDR3 nucleotides read TGTGCCAGCAGCTTAAGTAGCGGGATGGGGAATGAGCAGTTCTTC.

This clonotype was seen many times. The CDR3 region is CASSFRGEGTEAFF. The CDR3 DNA reads as TGTGCCAGCAGTTTTCGGGGGGAGGGCACTGAAGCTTTCTTT. The chain has TRBV28 and TRBJ1-1, with D tentatively TRBD1 (5 bases). The length of the CDR3 is 14 residues. CDR1 is MDHEN, CDR2 SYDVKM, per germline. V lost 3 bases to trimming and J lost 4 bases, with 12 bases between them.

This clonotype was picked up many times. The chain links TRBV14 to TRBJ1-1; no clear D gene. In germline, CDR1 is SGHDN, CDR2 FVKESK. The V gene lost 3 bases and the J gene lost 5 bases, with 13 bases spanning the gap. The CDR3 runs to 14 residues. The CDR3 loop is CASSHANQGTEAFF. The CDR3 DNA is TGTGCCAGCAGCCATGCAAATCAAGGGACTGAAGCTTTCTTT.

This clonotype was seen repeatedly, ten times or more. The chain employs TRBV20-1 and TRBJ2-3, with D unclear. The CDR3 extends over 13 amino acids. The V gene's germline CDR1 is DFQATT and CDR2 SNEGSKA (reference sequence). V dropped 1 base and J dropped 5 bases, with 10 bases sitting between them. CDR3 in amino acids: CSARGPSGDTQYF. The CDR3 DNA is TGCAGTGCTAGAGGGCCCTCGGGAGATACGCAGTATTTT.

This clonotype was observed many times. The CDR3 is CASSLDSYNEQFF. The CDR3 DNA sequence: TGTGCCAGCAGCTTAGACAGCTACAATGAGCAGTTCTTC. V usage is TRBV7-7 and J usage is TRBJ2-1; no reliable D call. The CDR3 has 13 amino acids. V was clipped by 1 base and J by 3 bases, with 4 bases between them. Germline V CDR1 and CDR2: SSHAT, FNYEAQ (reference sequence).

This clonotype was picked up many times. The genes are TRBV7-2 and TRBJ2-5; D is uncertain. CDR3 length: 14 amino acids. V dropped 3 bases and J dropped 5 bases, with 13 bases sitting between them. CDR1 is SGHTA, CDR2 FQGNSA, per germline. DNA for the CDR3: TGTGCCAGCAGCTTGGCCCCGATAGGGGAGACCCAGTACTTC. Protein: CASSLAPIGETQYF.

This clonotype was recorded many times. The chain is built from TRBV10-3 and TRBJ2-5; 10 nucleotides line up with TRBD2. This CDR3 spans 15 amino acids. Unmatched junction bases numbered 6, after V lost 3 bases and J lost 5 bases. Looked up from germline, CDR1 is ENHRY and CDR2 is SYGVKD. In DNA form, the CDR3 reads TGTGCCATCAGTGACCCTAGCGGGAGTATCGAGACCCAGTACTTC. Amino acid sequence: CAISDPSGSIETQYF.

This clonotype was recorded at least ten times. V and J are TRBV27 and TRBJ2-2; TRBD2 matches at 7 bases. Unmatched junction bases numbered 12, after V lost 10 bases and J lost 4 bases. Germline CDR1 MNHEY, CDR2 SMNVEV (reference sequence). The CDR3 consists of 15 residues. DNA for the CDR3: TGTGCCACCTGCCTCAAGCCTAGCGGCACCGGGGAGCTGTTTTTT. Translated: CATCLKPSGTGELFF.

This clonotype has ten or more counts. The rearrangement links TRBV5-1 to TRBJ2-7; possibly TRBD2 for D (6 bases). The CDR3 spans 15 residues. Per the germline V gene, CDR1 is SGHRS and CDR2 is YFSETQ. V was shortened by 0 bases and J by 2 bases, with 12 bases between the two germline ends. CDR3 loop: CASSLDGTSPYEQYF. In nucleotides, the CDR3 is TGCGCCAGCAGCTTGGATGGGACTTCTCCCTACGAGCAGTACTTC.

This clonotype was observed many times. The chain links TRBV7-2 to TRBJ2-7; 9 bases match TRBD2. V lost 6 bases and J lost 0; bases outside the gene matches: 3. The CDR3 is 14 amino acids. Germline-derived CDR1 and CDR2 are SGHTA and FQGNSA. In DNA form, the CDR3 reads TGTGCCAGCAGTCGTAGCGGGAGCTCCTACGAGCAGTACTTC. It is translated as CASSRSGSSYEQYF. Based on the CDR3 plus reference TRBV7-2 and TRBJ2-7, the full variable domain is GAGVSQSPSNKVTEKGKDVELRCDPISGHTALYWYRQSLGQGLEFLIYFQGNSAPDKSGLPSDRFSAERTGGSVSTLTIQRTQQEDSAVYLCASSRSGSSYEQYFGPGTRLTVT.

There are many counts of this clonotype. J is TRBJ2-1 and V is TRBV29-1; 9 nucleotides align to TRBD2. The CDR3 covers 19 residues. Losses at the gene ends were 1 base for V and 1 base for J; bases not matched to a gene: 14. Germline-derived CDR1 and CDR2 are SQVTM and ANQGSEA. The CDR3 coding sequence is TGCAGCGTTGAAGGGGGTTTCCGATCTAGCGGGGTTTCCTACAATGAGCAGTTCTTC. Encoded protein: CSVEGGFRSSGVSYNEQFF.

This clonotype showed up just once. V is TRBV11-2 and J is TRBJ2-7, with unresolved D. Trimming stripped 4 bases from V and 0 bases from J, with 37 bases between. This CDR3 spans 23 amino acids. Germline CDR1 reads SGHAT; CDR2 reads FQNNGV. The CDR3 loop is CASSSGWAYRPAVEIAGSYEQYF. The CDR3 coding sequence is TGTGCCAGCAGCTCCGGCTGGGCATATCGACCAGCAGTTGAGATTGCCGGCTCCTACGAGCAGTACTTC.

This chain joins TRBV15 and TRBJ2-5; D unresolved. The CDR3 length is 13 residues. Trimming removed 0 bases from V and 5 bases from J, with 7 bases in between. The germline gives CDR1 LNHNV, CDR2 YYDKDF (reference sequence). The CDR3 DNA is TGTGCCACCAGCAGAGATTTATGGGAGACCCAGTACTTC. As protein: CATSRDLWETQYF.

CDR3 protein: CASSEYPRTAMNTEAFF. The CDR3 DNA sequence: TGTGCCAGCAGCGAGTATCCTAGGACAGCCATGAACACTGAAGCTTTCTTT. The chain joins TRBV7-3 to TRBJ1-1; the D gene is possibly TRBD1 (6 bases). Germline V gives CDR1 SGHTA, CDR2 FQGTGA. Trimming took off 5 bases at V and 0 bases at J, with 19 bases between the two ends. This CDR3 has 17 amino acids.

This clonotype has at least ten counts. The V call is TRBV18, the J call TRBJ1-5, with D uncertain. CDR1 is KGHSH, CDR2 LQKENI, per germline. The germline V and J ends were trimmed by 6 bases and 7 bases, with 16 bases remaining between them. This CDR3 has 14 amino acids. CDR3 sequence reads: CASSLNLLQQPQHF. CDR3 in DNA: TGTGCCAGCTCGCTAAACTTACTACAGCAGCCCCAGCATTTT.